The rows below give T cell receptor beta chains drawn from one sample of a study of post-analysis software for immune sequencing data. TCRdb used MiXCR to reprocess the PCR reads, holding one entry per CDR3 protein. The sample contains approximately 160,000 distinct CDR3 sequences, approximately 31% of which appear only once. Sequencing was carried out using blood. These receptor sequences come from a girl aged 5-17 years with multiple sclerosis. Both conserved end residues are trimmed from each CDR3. The order of the fields is clone size, V gene, CDR3 protein. For some rows the clone size is stated as once, few or many, or as a class when expanded; others skip it.

>many|TRBV7-2
ASSRRTAGGGETQY
>-|TRBV10-3
AISEPSAVTDTQY
>many|TRBV29-1
SGSYASGSGETQY
>-|TRBV5-5
ASSFDGSNQPQH
>-|TRBV2
ASRAVDTGELF
>-|TRBV9
ASNTGQSTGELF
>-|TRBV11-2
ASSPGTGGFSSDNEQY
>few|TRBV4-1
ASSGDRDRDSPLH
>many|TRBV24-1
ATSERAGANVLT
>many|TRBV3-1
ASSIRENEQF
>-|TRBV20-1
SAITDSAKNIQY
>-|TRBV11-2
PSSGGRDLGYEQY
>few|TRBV7-6
ASSLGPQGRSEKLF
>-|TRBV12-3/TRBV12-4
ASSSQDRDNSYEQY
>many|TRBV29-1
SVLEINNEQF
>few|TRBV20-1
SVGEST
>-|TRBV28
ATYRPGFNQPQH
>few|TRBV18
ASSPGTGTKETQY
>-|TRBV7-2
ASSNYAARLAKNIQY
>many|TRBV29-1
SVVMEYEQY
>-|TRBV6-4
ASSSGRAIDEQF
>-|TRBV12-5
ASGLDRAGGNEQF
>many|TRBV18
ATTDSSYEQY
>few|TRBV9
ACSRALDTEAF
>many|TRBV20-1
SARAGFYNEQF
>-|TRBV6-5
ASSYGPLYNEQF
>many|TRBV19
ASTNDSYGYT
>many|TRBV20-1
SARGSSNYEQY
>many|TRBV6-5
ASSQPGQMMDTQY
>few|TRBV28
ASISGTVYEQY
>few|TRBV5-1
ASSLGSSGYTGELF